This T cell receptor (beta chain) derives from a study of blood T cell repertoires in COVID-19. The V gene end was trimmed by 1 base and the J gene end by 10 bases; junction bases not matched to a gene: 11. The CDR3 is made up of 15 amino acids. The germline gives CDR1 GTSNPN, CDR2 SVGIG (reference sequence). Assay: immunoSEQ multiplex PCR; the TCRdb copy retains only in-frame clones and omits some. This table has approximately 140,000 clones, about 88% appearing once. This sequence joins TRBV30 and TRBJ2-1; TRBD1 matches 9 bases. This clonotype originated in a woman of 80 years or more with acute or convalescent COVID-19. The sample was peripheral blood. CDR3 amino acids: CAWSGGTGLSREQFF. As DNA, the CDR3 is TGTGCCTGGAGTGGGGGGACAGGGCTCTCAAGGGAGCAGTTCTTC. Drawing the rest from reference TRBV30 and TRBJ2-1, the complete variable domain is SQTIHQWPATLVQPVGSPLSLECTVEGTSNPNLYWYRQAAGRGLQLLFYSVGIGQISSEVPQNLSASRPQDRQFILSSKKLLLSDSGFYLCAWSGGTGLSREQFFGPGTRLTVL.